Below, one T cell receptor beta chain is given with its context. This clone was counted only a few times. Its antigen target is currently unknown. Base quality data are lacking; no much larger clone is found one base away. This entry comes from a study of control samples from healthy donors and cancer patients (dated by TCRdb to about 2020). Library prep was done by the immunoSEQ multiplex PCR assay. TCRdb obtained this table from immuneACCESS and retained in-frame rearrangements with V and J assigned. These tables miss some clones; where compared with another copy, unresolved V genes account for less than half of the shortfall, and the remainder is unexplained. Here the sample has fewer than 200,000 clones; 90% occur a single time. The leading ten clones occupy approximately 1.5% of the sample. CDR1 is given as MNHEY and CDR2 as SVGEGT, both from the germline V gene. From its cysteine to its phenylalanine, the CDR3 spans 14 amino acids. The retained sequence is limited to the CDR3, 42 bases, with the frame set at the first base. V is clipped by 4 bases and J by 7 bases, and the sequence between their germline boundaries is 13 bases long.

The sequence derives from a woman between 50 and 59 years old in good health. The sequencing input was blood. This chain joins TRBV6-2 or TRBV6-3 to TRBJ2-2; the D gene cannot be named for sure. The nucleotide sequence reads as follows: TGTGCCAGCAGTTTCTTTGGGATTAACGGGGAGCTGTTTTTT. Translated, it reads CASSFFGINGELFF.